Included here is one T cell receptor (beta chain) sequence, with context. Antigen: not known. Vbeta (60) and Jbeta (13) primers were used in the PCR. Clones were sequenced by immunoSEQ multiplex PCR, and TCRdb holds only the in-frame ones, with some missing. The sample lists about 120,000 clones, over 60% occurring once. This specimen belongs to a study of cytomegalovirus exposure and HLA in healthy donors. Notes on the study in general: In a later analysis, most CMV-associated TCR beta chains appeared HLA-restricted. In vitro data verified three CMV-associated chains as specific for CMV antigens.

The source is a human donor in good health. The sample consisted of PBMCs.

The CDR3 sequence is CASSSVRGRNATDTQYF. The CDR3 bases are TGTGCCAGCAGCTCAGTAAGGGGCAGAAATGCCACAGATACGCAGTATTTT. The chain is built from TRBV5-4 and TRBJ2-3, with a tentative D call TRBD1 (5 bases). The CDR3 length is 17 residues. CDR1 is SGHNT and CDR2 is YYREEE in the germline V gene (reference sequence). V gave up 3 bases and J gave up 2 bases, with 19 bases separating them.